These 30 T cell receptor beta chains share one sample of origin, sequenced in a study of T cells in Graves' hyperthyroidism and ophthalmopathy. Authors of the study amplified TCR beta CDR3 regions from RNA transcripts. In the first-round RT-PCR of the TCR CDR3, the HTBI primer set was used. TCRdb used MiXCR to reprocess the multiplex PCR reads, holding one entry per CDR3 protein. The table has roughly 700,000 distinct CDR3 sequences, 15% to 20% seen once; the top ten hold about 16%. The source material was blood. The receptors come from a man aged 45-65 years with Graves' hyperthyroidism.

The rearrangement links TRBV24-1 to TRBJ2-1; a possible D gene is TRBD1 (7 bases). CDR1 and CDR2 from the germline V gene are KGHDR and SFDVKD. The CDR3 loop spans 14 amino acids. V lost 3 bases to trimming and J lost 10 bases, with 15 bases between them. The CDR3 sequence: CATSDQNRGGEQFF. As DNA, the CDR3 is TGTGCCACCAGTGATCAAAACAGGGGAGGAGAGCAGTTCTTC.

The chain joins TRBV19 to TRBJ1-5, with TRBD1 matching over 7 bases. Germline V gives CDR1 LNHDA, CDR2 SQIVND (reference sequence). The CDR3 is made up of 14 amino acids. The V and J ends lost 5 bases and 4 bases, in that order; junction bases with no gene match: 5. CDR3 bases: TGTGCCAGTAGTTGGGGACAGCCAAATCAGCCCCAGCATTTT. Its protein is CASSWGQPNQPQHF.

This clonotype was recorded only once. The chain recombines TRBV19 with TRBJ1-5, with a tentative D call TRBD1 (5 bases). The CDR3 covers 13 residues. Germline V gene data show CDR1 as LNHDA and CDR2 as SQIVND (reference sequence). Trimming took off 3 bases at V and 13 bases at J, with 16 bases between the two ends. CDR3 in DNA: TGTGCCAGTAGTATGAGCGGGGCAGATACGCAGCATTTT. Protein product: CASSMSGADTQHF.

The genes are TRBV29-1 and TRBJ2-4; perhaps TRBD2 as D (5 bases). The CDR3 is 13 amino acids. The germline CDR1 and CDR2 sequences are SQVTM and ANQGSEA. The V and J ends lost 2 bases and 3 bases respectively, with 8 bases between them. CDR3 in amino acids: CSVERRGKNIQYF. In DNA, the CDR3 is TGCAGCGTTGAAAGACGGGGCAAAAACATTCAGTACTTC.

At least ten counts were recorded for this clonotype. V usage is TRBV7-8 and J usage is TRBJ1-1; tentatively, D is TRBD1 (6 bases). V lost 6 bases and J lost 4, with 15 bases in between. Germline V gene data show CDR1 as SGHVS and CDR2 as FQNEAQ. The CDR3 spans 14 residues. The CDR3 DNA is TGTGCCAGCAGGCTCGACAGACAGGCCACTGAAGCTTTCTTT. Its translation is CASRLDRQATEAFF.

This clonotype was recorded a few times. V usage is TRBV12-3 or TRBV12-4 and J usage is TRBJ2-1; 10 positions match TRBD2. The J segment lost 4 bases and the V segment lost 5 bases, leaving 8 bases of the junction unmatched. The CDR3 contains 16 residues. The CDR3 sequence: CASSPELAGPYNEQFF. Written as DNA, the CDR3 is TGTGCCAGCAGTCCAGAACTAGCGGGGCCTTACAATGAGCAGTTCTTC.

The V and J genes are TRBV27 and TRBJ2-7; perhaps D is TRBD1 or TRBD2 (5 bases each). The V end lost 5 bases, the J end lost 3 bases, and 20 bases lay between the germline ends. The germline CDR1 and CDR2 sequences are MNHEY and SMNVEV (reference sequence). CDR3 size: 16 residues. CDR3 protein: CASSSGGQRGVYEQYF. The CDR3 DNA follows: TGTGCCAGCAGTAGCGGCGGGCAGAGAGGGGTCTACGAGCAGTACTTC.

The CDR3 loop reads CASSLRRDSEVLTNYGYTF. For the CDR3, the DNA is TGTGCCAGCAGCTTACGCCGCGACAGCGAGGTGCTTACTAACTATGGCTACACCTTC. The chain joins TRBV7-8 to TRBJ1-2; D may be TRBD1 (5 bases). V lost 2 bases and J lost 0, with 22 bases in between. The CDR3 is 19 amino acids. Germline values: CDR1 SGHVS, CDR2 FQNEAQ. Full variable domain (rest looked up from reference TRBV7-8 and TRBJ1-2): GAGVSQSPRYKVAKRGQDVALRCDPISGHVSLFWYQQALGQGPEFLTYFQNEAQLDKSGLPSDRFFAERPEGSVSTLKIQRTQQEDSAVYLCASSLRRDSEVLTNYGYTFGSGTRLTVV.

Ten or more counts support this clonotype. J is TRBJ1-5 and V is TRBV27; D may be TRBD1 (5 bases). Germline-derived CDR1 and CDR2 are MNHEY and SMNVEV (reference sequence). The V gene lost 6 bases and the J gene lost 3 bases, with 15 bases spanning the gap. The CDR3 covers 15 residues. This CDR3 is CASRFSRGYNQPQHF. The CDR3 DNA sequence: TGTGCCAGCAGGTTTAGTCGGGGGTACAATCAGCCCCAGCATTTT.

Details on this clonotype: This may come from a read error, since a much larger clone is one base off. The chain recombines TRBV7-9 with TRBJ1-1; D is possibly TRBD1 (6 bases). This CDR3 is built from 17 residues. The germline gives CDR1 SEHNR, CDR2 FQNEAQ (reference sequence). CDR3 sequence reads: CASSSGEVRLRDTEALF. The CDR3 DNA reads TGTGCCAGCAGCTCAGGAGAGGTGAGGCTTCGGGACACTGAAGCTTTGTTT.

This clonotype showed up just a few times. This chain joins TRBV20-1 and TRBJ2-5; D remains unclear. Germline assignment: CDR1 DFQATT and CDR2 SNEGSKA (reference sequence). CDR3 size: 10 residues. The chain's CDR3 is CSATGETQYF. CDR3 in DNA: TGCAGCGCAACGGGAGAGACCCAGTACTTC.

The V call is TRBV19, the J call TRBJ2-1; 9 bases align to TRBD2. V shed 6 bases and J 7 bases; nucleotides not matched to a gene: 10. This CDR3 region has 15 residues. Germline V gives CDR1 LNHDA, CDR2 SQIVND (reference sequence). CDR3 region: CASSPSGLAANEQFF. Here the CDR3 DNA reads TGTGCCAGTAGCCCCTCGGGACTAGCAGCTAATGAGCAGTTCTTC.

This clonotype was detected many times. The rearrangement uses TRBV5-1 and TRBJ2-3; the match to TRBD2 covers 8 bases. The germline V gene has CDR1 SGHRS and CDR2 YFSETQ. CDR3 size: 16 residues. Germline trimming cut 0 bases from V and 4 bases from J; bases unmatched to any gene: 7. The CDR3 sequence is CASSLVTGGFADTQYF. DNA of the CDR3: TGCGCCAGCAGCTTGGTAACGGGAGGGTTTGCAGATACGCAGTATTTT.

This clonotype was observed many times. The chain links TRBV2 to TRBJ2-7, with a weak D call TRBD1 (6 bases). Germline lookup yields CDR1 SNHLY and CDR2 FYNNEI. The CDR3 has 13 residues. Trimming took 3 bases from V and 6 from J, leaving 12 bases between them. The CDR3 loop is CASSDPGHGEQYF. CDR3 DNA: TGTGCCAGCAGTGACCCGGGACATGGCGAGCAGTACTTC.

This clonotype was seen ten or more times. The gene calls are TRBV7-2 and TRBJ1-4; TRBD1 might be the D (5 bases). The V gene's germline CDR1 is SGHTA and CDR2 FQGNSA. V lost 5 bases to trimming and J lost 8 bases, with 15 bases between them. The CDR3 totals 14 residues. CDR3 in DNA: TGTGCCAGCAGCGGACAAGGGCGGTGGGAAAAACTGTTTTTT. Translation: CASSGQGRWEKLFF.

This clonotype was observed many times. The chain links TRBV27 to TRBJ2-7; 11 bases match TRBD2. The trim removed 0 bases at V and 3 bases at J, leaving 7 bases unmatched. Germline CDR1 MNHEY, CDR2 SMNVEV (reference sequence). The CDR3 covers 17 residues. Here the CDR3 reads CASSLSWTSGRLYEQYF. Written as DNA, the CDR3 is TGTGCCAGCAGTTTATCTTGGACTAGCGGGCGCCTCTACGAGCAGTACTTC.

This clonotype was detected ten times or more. V gene TRBV28 combines with J gene TRBJ2-1; perhaps TRBD2 as D (6 bases). Germline V gene data show CDR1 as MDHEN and CDR2 as SYDVKM. The V end lost 7 bases, the J end lost 5 bases, and 18 bases lay between the germline ends. The CDR3 has 15 amino acids. The chain's CDR3 is CASTSAGSKNNEQFF. In nucleotides, the CDR3 is TGTGCCAGCACCTCAGCGGGCAGTAAGAACAATGAGCAGTTCTTC.

Comments on this clonotype: This could be a read error, since a much larger clone is one nucleotide away. The chain combines TRBV28 with TRBJ2-7; TRBD2 agrees at 7 bases. V dropped 3 bases and J dropped 3; count of bases not matched to a gene: 11. The CDR3 has 16 residues. Germline V gives CDR1 MDHEN, CDR2 SYDVKM. DNA of the CDR3: TGTGCCAGCAGTTTTGTTTTATGGGCTAGCGGCTACGAGCAGTACTTC. Protein: CASSFVLWASGYEQYF.

In this sample, this clonotype turned up many times. The chain recombines TRBV18 with TRBJ1-1, with a possible D match to TRBD1 (6 bases). From germline, CDR1 is KGHSH and CDR2 LQKENI. This CDR3 has 15 amino acids. V was clipped by 1 base and J by 0 bases, with 9 bases between them. CDR3 residues: CASSPQDSLNTEAFF. The CDR3 DNA reads TGTGCCAGCTCACCACAGGACAGCCTGAACACTGAAGCTTTCTTT.

This clonotype appeared many times. This sequence joins TRBV29-1 and TRBJ2-7, with a weak D call TRBD2 (5 bases). The CDR3 length is 15 residues. Germline V lookup: CDR1 SQVTM, CDR2 ANQGSEA. V lost 4 bases, J lost 0 bases, and 16 bases lay in between. CDR3 in DNA: TGCAGCGTTGTAGGACCTAGCTCAGGCTCCTACGAGCAGTACTTC. Translating gives CSVVGPSSGSYEQYF.

This clonotype was seen ten or more times. The chain combines TRBV2 with TRBJ2-5, with TRBD1 identical over 7 bases. J was trimmed by 5 bases and V by 4 bases; bases with no gene match: 7. The CDR3 runs 14 residues. Looked up from germline, CDR1 is SNHLY and CDR2 is FYNNEI. DNA for the CDR3: TGTGCCAGCAGTGGAAACAGGGGAGAGGAGACCCAGTACTTC. As protein: CASSGNRGEETQYF.

This clonotype was counted at least ten times. The chain carries TRBV24-1 and TRBJ1-2; weak D call: TRBD1 (5 bases). Deletions cut 3 bases from V and 4 bases from J, with 17 bases between. Germline V gene lookup returns CDR1 KGHDR and CDR2 SFDVKD. The CDR3 covers 16 residues. Here the CDR3 DNA reads TGTGCCACCAGTGATGGGCCGAGGGGCAACATCTATGGCTACACCTTC. Protein: CATSDGPRGNIYGYTF.

This clonotype has a count of ten or more. This chain joins TRBV7-3 and TRBJ2-1; D is possibly TRBD2 (6 bases). Trimming cost V 8 bases and J 7 bases, with 21 bases left between them. CDR3 length equals 15 residues. The germline V gene encodes CDR1 SGHTA and CDR2 FQGTGA. The CDR3 DNA reads as TGTGCCAGCGGCCCGGGGGATAGACGGGGAAATGAGCAGTTCTTC. It is translated as CASGPGDRRGNEQFF. The full variable domain, in which reference TRBV7-3 and TRBJ2-1 provide the parts outside the CDR3, is GAGVSQTPSNKVTEKGKYVELRCDPISGHTALYWYRQSLGQGPEFLIYFQGTGAADDSGLPNDRFFAVRPEGSVSTLKIQRTERGDSAVYLCASGPGDRRGNEQFFGPGTRLTVL.

This clonotype was found many times. This sequence joins TRBV28 and TRBJ1-1; 8 bases fit TRBD1. Losses at the gene ends were 7 bases for V and 2 bases for J; bases not matched to a gene: 9. CDR1 is MDHEN and CDR2 is SYDVKM in the germline V gene. The CDR3 contains 15 residues. The CDR3 here is CASISQGAGNTEAFF. CDR3 coding DNA: TGTGCCAGCATCTCCCAGGGGGCAGGTAACACTGAAGCTTTCTTT.

The chain employs TRBV2 and TRBJ1-2; the match to TRBD1 covers 7 bases. V shed 4 bases and J 6 bases; nucleotides not matched to a gene: 8. Looked up from germline, CDR1 is SNHLY and CDR2 is FYNNEI. The CDR3 contains 14 residues. The CDR3 loop reads CASSVGTEFDGYTF. DNA of the CDR3: TGTGCCAGCAGTGTCGGGACAGAGTTCGATGGCTACACCTTC.

There are many counts of this clonotype. The chain uses TRBV6-2 or TRBV6-3 and TRBJ1-1; D is perhaps TRBD1 (6 bases). Looked up from germline, CDR1 is MNHEY and CDR2 is SVGEGT. The V end lost 4 bases, the J end lost 1 base, and 10 bases lay between the germline ends. The CDR3 is 14 amino acids. CDR3 nucleotides: TGTGCCAGCAGTTGGACAGAGCAGAACACTGAAGCTTTCTTT. Protein: CASSWTEQNTEAFF.

This clonotype was counted at least ten times. The chain employs TRBV11-2 and TRBJ2-7; 7 nucleotides line up with TRBD1. V trimming: 4 bases; J trimming: 3 bases; junction bases outside the gene matches: 9. CDR3 length equals 15 residues. Germline V gives CDR1 SGHAT, CDR2 FQNNGV. In DNA, the CDR3 is TGTGCCAGCAGCTCTAACAGGGGAAGGTACTACGAGCAGTACTTC. Translating gives CASSSNRGRYYEQYF.

This clonotype was counted between two and nine times. V and J are TRBV30 and TRBJ1-1, with D perhaps matching TRBD1 (6 bases). The CDR3 loop spans 14 amino acids. Trimming stripped 3 bases from V and 0 bases from J, with 11 bases between. CDR1 is GTSNPN and CDR2 is SVGIG in the germline V gene (reference sequence). CDR3 nucleotides: TGTGCCTGGAGCGGCGGACAGATGAACACTGAAGCTTTCTTT. Its protein is CAWSGGQMNTEAFF.

This clonotype was seen at least ten times. The chain recombines TRBV28 with TRBJ2-7, with TRBD1 identical over 7 bases. The CDR3 has 15 residues. Germline trimming cut 5 bases from V and 2 bases from J; bases unmatched to any gene: 9. Germline CDR1 MDHEN, CDR2 SYDVKM. This CDR3 is CASSPVRDSTYEQYF. The CDR3 DNA is TGTGCCAGCAGTCCAGTCCGGGACAGCACCTACGAGCAGTACTTC.

This clonotype was seen only a few times. The chain recombines TRBV19 with TRBJ2-2, with D perhaps TRBD1 (6 bases). Germline V gene data show CDR1 as LNHDA and CDR2 as SQIVND (reference sequence). The CDR3 length is 19 residues. Deletions cut 9 bases from V and 5 bases from J, with 31 bases between. The CDR3 DNA reads as TGTGCCAGCCACTCAACTTTAGACAGGCCATGGATGGAGACCGGGGAGCTGTTTTTT. Translation gives CASHSTLDRPWMETGELFF.